Below are 32 T cell receptor beta chains sequenced from a single sample in a study of Graves' ophthalmopathy and Graves' hyperthyroidism. RNA transcripts were the template, and TCR beta CDR3 regions were amplified from them. Following a first-round RT-PCR that used HTBI primers, a second-round multiplex PCR was carried out. TCRdb passed the multiplex PCR reads through MiXCR, listing each CDR3 protein once. The repertoire includes roughly 400,000 distinct CDR3 sequences, about 16% of them detected once, and 5.5% to 7% sits in the top ten. The sequenced material came from peripheral blood. The receptors shown here come from a woman aged 18-29 years with stable Graves' hyperthyroidism.

The chain links TRBV15 to TRBJ2-7; 7 nucleotides agree with TRBD1. The CDR3 spans 15 residues. Looked up from germline, CDR1 is LNHNV and CDR2 is YYDKDF (reference sequence). V dropped 2 bases and J dropped 3; count of bases not matched to a gene: 7. CDR3 loop: CATSRSFDRVYEQYF. DNA of the CDR3: TGTGCCACCAGCAGATCCTTCGACAGGGTCTACGAGCAGTACTTC.

This clonotype was recorded many times. The CDR3 coding sequence is TGTGCCAGCAGCCTCCCGGGACAGGGGGCGAACACTGAAGCTTTCTTT. It specifies CASSLPGQGANTEAFF. The chain recombines TRBV28 with TRBJ1-1, with 12 bases fitting TRBD1. CDR1 is MDHEN and CDR2 is SYDVKM in the germline V gene. The CDR3 sequence is 16 residues long. With 6 bases clipped from V and 1 base from J, the junction kept 6 bases outside the gene matches.

This clonotype was counted a few times. The chain recombines TRBV5-1 with TRBJ2-7; perhaps TRBD1 as D (6 bases). The germline CDR1 and CDR2 sequences are SGHRS and YFSETQ. The ends were cut back, 3 bases at V and 3 bases at J, with 19 bases in the middle. CDR3 length equals 16 residues. This CDR3 reads CASSSSTGRMVYEQYF. CDR3 DNA: TGCGCCAGCAGCTCGTCGACAGGCCGAATGGTCTACGAGCAGTACTTC.

This clonotype was recorded at least ten times. Being one base from a much bigger clone, this may be a read error. V and J are TRBV15 and TRBJ2-4, with 7 bases that match TRBD2. Trimming removed 3 bases from V and 16 bases from J; junction bases left unmatched: 15. The CDR3 sequence is 14 residues long. Looked up from germline, CDR1 is LNHNV and CDR2 is YYDKDF (reference sequence). CDR3 DNA: TGTGCCACCAGCAGGAAAAACACAGGCGCGGGAGTCTACTTC. The encoded protein is CATSRKNTGAGVYF.

This chain connects TRBV28 to TRBJ1-5; D is possibly TRBD1 (6 bases). The length of the CDR3 is 15 residues. Germline CDR1 is MDHEN and CDR2 is SYDVKM. Deletions cut 8 bases from V and 11 bases from J, with 25 bases between. The chain's CDR3 is CASYPAGTPGRTQHF. CDR3 in DNA: TGTGCCAGCTATCCGGCCGGGACACCTGGTAGAACCCAGCATTTT.

This clonotype came up many times. This chain uses TRBV7-2 with TRBJ2-5; 7 nucleotides match TRBD1. The CDR3 is made up of 13 amino acids. Unmatched junction bases numbered 5, after V lost 5 bases and J lost 5 bases. Germline CDR1 SGHTA, CDR2 FQGNSA. The CDR3: CASSLDRVETQYF. The CDR3 DNA reads TGTGCCAGCAGCCTAGACAGGGTTGAGACCCAGTACTTC.

With regard to this clonotype: The conserved phenylalanine or tryptophan normally closing the CDR3 is absent here, so this likely arose from a read error. The chain recombines TRBV19 with TRBJ1-2; the D gene is possibly TRBD1 (6 bases). CDR3 size: 12 residues. Trimming took off 3 bases at V and 7 bases at J, with 9 bases between the two ends. CDR1 and CDR2 (germline): LNHDA, SQIVND (reference sequence). This CDR3 reads CASSIQGSGYTI. DNA for the CDR3: TGTGCCAGTAGTATTCAGGGGTCTGGCTACACCATC.

The sample holds one count of this clonotype. The chain recombines TRBV6-1 with TRBJ2-7; TRBD2 aligns across 11 bases. J was trimmed by 6 bases and V by 4 bases; bases with no gene match: 8. This CDR3 has 15 amino acids. Germline V gene data show CDR1 as MNHNS and CDR2 as SASEGT. The CDR3 bases are TGTGCCAGCAGTGCCCTACTAGCGGGAGACGGCGAGCAGTACTTC. Translated: CASSALLAGDGEQYF.

This clonotype occurred many times. This chain links TRBV20-1 with TRBJ2-7; 7 nucleotides line up with TRBD1. V was clipped by 0 bases and J by 1 base; unmatched bases: 6. The CDR3 is 15 amino acids. The germline gives CDR1 DFQATT, CDR2 SNEGSKA (reference sequence). CDR3 in amino acids: CSARDLSRGSYEQYF. For the CDR3, the DNA is TGCAGTGCTAGAGATCTGAGCAGGGGGTCCTACGAGCAGTACTTC.

This clonotype was seen ten or more times. In DNA, the CDR3 is TGCAGTGCTAGACGGGCGGGGTTCTACGAGCAGTACTTC. Translated: CSARRAGFYEQYF. The chain combines TRBV20-1 with TRBJ2-7; maybe TRBD2 (6 bases). There are 13 residues in the CDR3. V lost 2 bases and J 3 bases, leaving 11 bases between the germline ends. CDR1 and CDR2 (germline): DFQATT, SNEGSKA (reference sequence).

The chain couples TRBV6-1 to TRBJ1-1; D is possibly TRBD1 (5 bases). In germline, CDR1 is MNHNS, CDR2 SASEGT. V dropped 4 bases and J dropped 0 bases, with 9 bases sitting between them. The CDR3 consists of 14 residues. The CDR3 DNA is TGTGCCAGCAGTGTCTACAGGCTGAACACTGAAGCTTTCTTT. Encoded protein: CASSVYRLNTEAFF.

At least ten counts were recorded for this clonotype. The chain uses TRBV5-8 and TRBJ2-7, with 9 nucleotides matching TRBD2. Germline V gene data show CDR1 as SGHTS and CDR2 as YDEGEE. The CDR3 totals 14 residues. After removal of 0 bases from V and 6 bases from J, the junction contained 4 bases not matched to a gene. CDR3 sequence (DNA): TGTGCCAGCAGCTTGGGACGCGGGGGGGCCGAGCAGTACTTC. Translation gives CASSLGRGGAEQYF. Full variable domain (remainder filled in from reference TRBV5-8 and TRBJ2-7): EAGVTQSPTHLIKTRGQQATLRCSPISGHTSVYWYQQALGLGLQFLLWYDEGEERNRGNFPPRFSGRQFPNYSSELNVNALELEDSALYLCASSLGRGGAEQYFGPGTRLTVT.

The table lists this clonotype with many counts. This chain uses TRBV20-1 with TRBJ1-1; TRBD1 matches at 12 bases. The germline V gene has CDR1 DFQATT and CDR2 SNEGSKA (reference sequence). There are 18 residues in the CDR3. V shed 3 bases, J shed 6 bases, and the junction held 17 bases outside the gene matches. As DNA, the CDR3 is TGCAGTGCTAGGTCTCCCCGGGACAGGGGGCAACGAGTGGCTGAAGCTTTCTTT. Its translation: CSARSPRDRGQRVAEAFF.

This clonotype was observed a few times. The junction does not match germline at one end; this may be a read error. The chain links TRBV6-2 or TRBV6-3 to TRBJ2-4, with 9 bases aligning to TRBD1. The CDR3 loop spans 16 amino acids. Germline CDR1 is MNHEY and CDR2 is SVGEGT. The DNA of the CDR3 is TGTGCCAGCAGTTCCCCCAGGGACAGGGCGGAAAACATTAAGTACTTC. It translates to CASSSPRDRAENIKYF.

In its sample, this clonotype was seen many times. The chain has TRBV12-5 and TRBJ1-2, with a weak D call TRBD1 (6 bases). Per germline, CDR1 LGHNT and CDR2 FRNRAP. There are 14 residues in the CDR3. V lost 3 bases and J lost 4, with 12 bases in between. The CDR3 protein is CASGFSGTLYGYTF. Written as DNA, the CDR3 is TGTGCTAGTGGTTTCTCCGGGACACTCTATGGCTACACCTTC.

V and J are TRBV30 and TRBJ1-6, with D hard to call. Germline loops: CDR1 GTSNPN, CDR2 SVGIG (reference sequence). The V end was cut by 3 bases, the J end by 9 bases, with 15 bases between. The CDR3 consists of 14 residues. This CDR3 is CAWRTTSEFSPLHF. The CDR3 DNA sequence: TGTGCCTGGAGAACAACCAGCGAGTTTTCACCCCTCCACTTT.

This clonotype was detected many times. The chain carries TRBV11-2 and TRBJ1-1; 8 nucleotides agree with TRBD1. The CDR3 is 17 amino acids. Trimming took 4 bases from V and 3 from J; bases not matched to a gene: 13. CDR1 and CDR2 (germline): SGHAT, FQNNGV. This CDR3 reads CASSSSRAGGGYTEAFF. The CDR3 DNA reads TGTGCCAGCAGCTCCTCCAGGGCAGGGGGCGGGTACACTGAAGCTTTCTTT.

This clonotype was counted ten times or more. This chain links TRBV27 with TRBJ1-5, with TRBD1 as a possible D gene (5 bases). There are 15 residues in the CDR3. Looked up from germline, CDR1 is MNHEY and CDR2 is SMNVEV (reference sequence). V was pared by 6 bases and J by 0 bases, with 12 bases between. The CDR3: CASRTTAYSNQPQHF. The CDR3 coding sequence is TGTGCCAGCAGAACGACAGCATATAGCAATCAGCCCCAGCATTTT.

The CDR3 protein is CASSLLAGGPETQYF. Here the CDR3 DNA reads TGTGCCAGCAGCTTACTAGCGGGGGGGCCAGAGACCCAGTACTTC. The chain employs TRBV7-8 and TRBJ2-5; 12 bases are shared with TRBD2. The V gene's germline CDR1 is SGHVS and CDR2 FQNEAQ. V trimming: 2 bases; J trimming: 4 bases; junction bases outside the gene matches: 2. CDR3 length: 15 residues.

The chain uses TRBV7-9 and TRBJ2-2; D is undetermined. In germline, CDR1 is SEHNR, CDR2 FQNEAQ (reference sequence). This CDR3 has 15 amino acids. The V end lost 1 base, the J end lost 7 bases, and 13 bases lay between the germline ends. CDR3 in DNA: TGTGCCAGCAGCTTAGTTGGTGGCTCTCACGGGGAGCTGTTTTTT. Protein sequence: CASSLVGGSHGELFF.

In its sample, this clonotype was seen many times. The rearrangement uses TRBV20-1 and TRBJ2-4; D could derive from TRBD1 or TRBD2 (6 bases each). Germline V lookup: CDR1 DFQATT, CDR2 SNEGSKA (reference sequence). Trimming removed 6 bases at V and 7 bases at J, with 25 bases between. The CDR3 is 16 residues long. CDR3: CSATRGRGSFGNIQYF. DNA of the CDR3: TGCAGTGCGACCCGGGGGCGAGGTAGCTTTGGCAACATTCAGTACTTC.

This clonotype has more than one count but fewer than ten. This may stem from a read error, because a much larger clone lies one nucleotide away. The gene calls are TRBV7-6 and TRBJ1-1; 7 nucleotides line up with TRBD1. Germline values: CDR1 SGHVS, CDR2 FNYEAQ. The CDR3 consists of 16 residues. The CDR3 here is CASSLARGQANTEACF. The CDR3 DNA is TGTGCCAGCAGCTTAGCGAGAGGACAGGCGAACACTGAAGCTTGCTTT.

Many counts were recorded for this clonotype. The chain carries TRBV6-1 and TRBJ2-5, with 10 bases matching TRBD1. V shed 6 bases and J 5 bases; nucleotides not matched to a gene: 6. CDR1 and CDR2 (germline): MNHNS, SASEGT. This CDR3 has 14 residues. CDR3 residues: CASSPGQGRETQYF. The CDR3 DNA sequence: TGTGCCAGCAGCCCGGGACAGGGGCGGGAGACCCAGTACTTC.

This clonotype has ten or more counts. The chain couples TRBV15 to TRBJ1-6, with TRBD1 as a possible D gene (6 bases). The germline V gene encodes CDR1 LNHNV and CDR2 YYDKDF (reference sequence). V was trimmed by 3 bases and J by 6 bases, leaving 12 bases between them. The length of the CDR3 is 15 residues. This CDR3 reads CATSRGRGFNSPLHF. CDR3 sequence (DNA): TGTGCCACCAGCAGGGGAAGGGGGTTTAATTCACCCCTCCACTTT.

This clonotype was seen ten or more times. The chain joins TRBV2 to TRBJ2-2; D not resolved. With 0 bases removed from V and 1 base from J, the gap between germline ends came to 6 bases. The CDR3 runs to 15 residues. The V gene's germline CDR1 is SNHLY and CDR2 FYNNEI. The DNA for the CDR3 is TGTGCCAGCAGTGAAGCGTTAAGGAACACCGGGGAGCTGTTTTTT. Translated, it gives CASSEALRNTGELFF. Full variable domain (remainder filled in from reference TRBV2 and TRBJ2-2): EPEVTQTPSHQVTQMGQEVILRCVPISNHLYFYWYRQILGQKVEFLVSFYNNEISEKSEIFDDQFSVERPDGSNFTLKIRSTKLEDSAMYFCASSEALRNTGELFFGEGSRLTVL.

There are many counts of this clonotype. CDR3 region: CASSREGAVTGELFF. The CDR3 region has the DNA TGTGCCAGCAGCCGTGAGGGGGCGGTCACCGGGGAGCTGTTTTTT. The chain carries TRBV13 and TRBJ2-2; the match to TRBD1 covers 7 bases. Germline trimming cut 5 bases from V and 4 bases from J; bases unmatched to any gene: 7. Germline V CDR1 and CDR2: PRHDT, FYEKMQ (reference sequence). The CDR3 runs to 15 residues.

This clonotype has a count of ten or more. The gene calls are TRBV7-9 and TRBJ1-1; no definite D call. The CDR3 length is 13 residues. V was cut by 3 bases and J by 1 base, with 6 bases left in between. In germline, CDR1 is SEHNR, CDR2 FQNEAQ (reference sequence). The CDR3 loop is CASSFDSNTEAFF. The CDR3 region has the DNA TGTGCCAGCAGCTTCGACTCGAACACTGAAGCTTTCTTT. Full variable domain (rest looked up from reference TRBV7-9 and TRBJ1-1): DTGVSQNPRHKITKRGQNVTFRCDPISEHNRLYWYRQTLGQGPEFLTYFQNEAQLEKSRLLSDRFSAERPKGSFSTLEIQRTEQGDSAMYLCASSFDSNTEAFFGQGTRLTVV.

This clonotype was observed many times. One junction end does not reproduce the germline sequence, and a read error may be involved. This chain joins TRBV28 and TRBJ2-4, with D tentatively TRBD2 (7 bases). Germline V gene lookup returns CDR1 MDHEN and CDR2 SYDVKM. The CDR3 contains 12 residues. This CDR3 is CASSLLGGRRNF. The CDR3 DNA follows: TGTGCCAGCAGTTTATTGGGGGGGCGCAGGAACTTC.

Written as DNA, the CDR3 is TGTGCCAGCTCACCAACCATCGCGCCGGGACAGGTCCAAGCTTTCTTT. Its translation is CASSPTIAPGQVQAFF. The chain employs TRBV13 and TRBJ1-1; 8 bases are a match to TRBD1. The CDR3 loop spans 16 amino acids. V shed 8 bases, J shed 9 bases, and the junction held 20 bases outside the gene matches. Germline CDR1 and CDR2: PRHDT and FYEKMQ (reference sequence).

Ten or more counts support this clonotype. The chain links TRBV6-1 to TRBJ2-2; D ambiguous. Germline lookup yields CDR1 MNHNS and CDR2 SASEGT. Trimming stripped 1 base from V and 2 bases from J, with 2 bases between. The CDR3 runs 13 residues. CDR3 coding DNA: TGTGCCAGCAGTGAAGTAAACACCGGGGAGCTGTTTTTT. This encodes CASSEVNTGELFF.

This sequence joins TRBV12-3 or TRBV12-4 and TRBJ2-2; tentative D call: TRBD2 (5 bases). V was clipped by 4 bases and J by 0 bases, with 15 bases between them. This CDR3 is built from 17 residues. The CDR3 spells CASSYPDLETNTGELFF. The CDR3 DNA reads as TGTGCCAGCAGTTACCCGGACTTGGAGACGAACACCGGGGAGCTGTTTTTT.

This clonotype was detected many times. The rearrangement uses TRBV29-1 and TRBJ1-2; possible D gene TRBD1, 6 bases. Germline V gene sequence: CDR1 SQVTM, CDR2 ANQGSEA. V dropped 6 bases and J dropped 7 bases, with 18 bases sitting between them. The CDR3 is 13 residues long. The CDR3 DNA is TGCAGCGTCGGTTCCAGGGGAGTGGGTGGCTACACCTTC. Residues: CSVGSRGVGGYTF.